This TCR beta chain was sequenced during a study of T cell changes during pregnancy in multiple sclerosis. TCRdb's copy holds only in-frame clones and misses some; the assay was immunoSEQ multiplex PCR. The sample lists about 75,000 clones, 89% seen once, with about 1% in the top ten. This TCR came from a female donor in good health, enrolled as a control in a pregnancy study. This material consisted of peripheral blood, taken in the first trimester of pregnancy.

CDR3 protein: CASGQVAPYEQYF. CDR3 nucleotide sequence: TGTGCCAGCGGACAGGTGGCCCCCTACGAGCAGTACTTC. The chain joins TRBV28 to TRBJ2-7; TRBD1 agrees at 7 bases. With V trimmed by 8 bases and J by 2 bases, 6 bases remained unmatched. Germline CDR1 MDHEN, CDR2 SYDVKM. The CDR3 is 13 amino acids.